This passage covers 19 T cell receptor beta chains from one sample sequenced in a study of metastatic and nonmetastatic thyroid tumors. Through MiXCR, TCRdb re-clonotyped the PCR reads. This sample has 37,000 or so clones, with 16% found just once. Ahead of thyroid surgery, no patient had received treatment of any kind. Sequencing was performed on blood. The receptors shown here come from a female donor with papillary thyroid cancer or a benign thyroid nodule (not recorded which). Some clones in this sample may be carry-over from other donors' samples.

Many counts were recorded for this clone. The chain recombines TRBV18 with TRBJ1-1; D call uncertain. The V end was cut by 1 base, the J end by 5 bases, with 14 bases between. This CDR3 has 15 residues. Germline lookup yields CDR1 KGHSH and CDR2 LQKENI. DNA for the CDR3: TGTGCCAGCTCACCACAGGGTTCTGGAAGGACTGAAGCTTTCTTT. Translating gives CASSPQGSGRTEAFF. Complete variable domain (other parts from reference TRBV18 and TRBJ1-1): NAGVMQNPRHLVRRRGQEARLRCSPMKGHSHVYWYRQLPEEGLKFMVYLQKENIIDESGMPKERFSAEFPKEGPSILRIQQVVRGDSAAYFCASSPQGSGRTEAFFGQGTRLTVV.

This clone was recorded many times. The chain links TRBV3-1 to TRBJ2-7; the match to TRBD1 covers 8 bases. CDR1 is LGHDT, CDR2 YNNKEL, per germline (reference sequence). This CDR3 is built from 15 residues. The J segment lost 1 base and the V segment lost 4 bases, leaving 6 bases of the junction unmatched. CDR3 protein: CASSPRQGLSYEQYF. In DNA form, the CDR3 reads TGTGCCAGCAGCCCTAGACAGGGGTTATCCTACGAGCAGTACTTC.

The chain couples TRBV5-1 to TRBJ2-1; D tentatively fits TRBD1 or TRBD2 (7 bases each). The germline CDR1 and CDR2 sequences are SGHRS and YFSETQ. V lost 4 bases to trimming and J lost 7 bases, with 18 bases between them. The CDR3 is 15 amino acids. The CDR3 nucleotides read TGCGCCAGCAGCGCAGGGGGGGCCTCACATAATGAGCAGTTCTTC. It encodes CASSAGGASHNEQFF.

The V call is TRBV5-1, the J call TRBJ2-3; D is undetermined. The germline V gene has CDR1 SGHRS and CDR2 YFSETQ. Trimming removed 6 bases at V and 0 bases at J, with 14 bases between. CDR3 size: 15 residues. CDR3 DNA: TGCGCCAGCAACGGAGCTGGATCGAGCACAGATACGCAGTATTTT. Translation: CASNGAGSSTDTQYF.

Many counts were recorded for this clone. The CDR3 here is CAWSVRRTDTGELFF. The CDR3 DNA is TGTGCCTGGAGTGTTAGACGGACTGACACCGGGGAGCTGTTTTTT. This chain uses TRBV30 with TRBJ2-2, with TRBD2 as a possible D gene (5 bases). Germline V gene data show CDR1 as GTSNPN and CDR2 as SVGIG (reference sequence). This CDR3 is built from 15 residues. Deletions cut 0 bases from V and 3 bases from J, with 11 bases between.

This clone was seen ten or more times. This chain joins TRBV5-6 and TRBJ1-6, with TRBD1 as a possible D gene (6 bases). Germline V lookup: CDR1 SGHDT, CDR2 YYEEEE. The CDR3 has 17 amino acids. V lost 5 bases and J lost 3, with 18 bases in between. CDR3 nucleotide sequence: TGTGCCAGCAGACGGGGGGCAGGGAGAAACTATAATTCACCCCTCCACTTT. Protein: CASRRGAGRNYNSPLHF.

The chain employs TRBV2 and TRBJ2-2; 7 nucleotides match TRBD1. J gave up 7 bases and V 6 bases, and 8 bases lay outside the gene matches. CDR1 is SNHLY, CDR2 FYNNEI, per germline. The CDR3 totals 14 residues. CDR3 DNA sequence: TGTGCCAGCAGGGTAGGGGGCGCGTACGGGGAGCTGTTTTTT. This translates into CASRVGGAYGELFF.

The sample holds a few counts of this clone. Since a much larger clone is just one base distant, this may be a read error. The chain links TRBV6-1 to TRBJ2-1; 9 nucleotides line up with TRBD2. V gave up 6 bases and J gave up 6 bases; unmatched junction bases: 9. The germline V gene encodes CDR1 MNHNS and CDR2 SASEGT. The CDR3 spans 15 residues. CDR3 DNA sequence: TGTGCCAGCAGGGACCTAGCGGGGTTATTCAATGAGCAGTTCTTC. The encoded protein is CASRDLAGLFNEQFF.

The sample holds many counts of this clone. This chain connects TRBV10-1 to TRBJ2-2, with a possible D match to TRBD2 (6 bases). The CDR3 runs to 14 residues. The germline V gene encodes CDR1 WNHNN and CDR2 SYGVQD (reference sequence). The V and J ends lost 4 bases and 1 base respectively, with 7 bases between them. CDR3 in DNA: TGCGCCAGCAGTGCCGGGAGGAACACCGGGGAGCTGTTTTTT. This encodes CASSAGRNTGELFF.

This clone was observed a few times. The V gene is TRBV28, the J gene TRBJ2-6; D is unresolved. From germline, CDR1 is MDHEN and CDR2 SYDVKM. The ends were cut back, 7 bases at V and 2 bases at J, with 12 bases in the middle. This CDR3 contains 15 residues. The CDR3 loop is CASKRDGAGANVLTF. As DNA, the CDR3 is TGTGCCAGCAAAAGAGATGGGGCTGGGGCCAACGTCCTGACTTTC.

V is TRBV30 and J is TRBJ2-7; 9 bases align to TRBD1. The trim removed 3 bases at V and 3 bases at J, leaving 9 bases unmatched. The germline V gene has CDR1 GTSNPN and CDR2 SVGIG (reference sequence). This CDR3 spans 15 amino acids. The DNA of the CDR3 is TGTGCCTGGAGAGATCCCGGGACAGGGAACTACGAGCAGTACTTC. Translated: CAWRDPGTGNYEQYF.

Here the CDR3 reads CASSFVAGPGWSTEAFF. CDR3 bases: TGTGCCAGCAGCTTTGTTGCCGGTCCAGGGTGGAGCACTGAAGCTTTCTTT. V and J are TRBV5-6 and TRBJ1-1; tentative D call: TRBD1 (5 bases). Trimming took 2 bases from V and 4 from J, leaving 21 bases between them. Germline lookup yields CDR1 SGHDT and CDR2 YYEEEE. This CDR3 contains 17 residues.

This clone was found many times. This rearrangement joins TRBV20-1 to TRBJ1-1; the D is unclear. The V end was cut by 1 base, the J end by 1 base, with 22 bases between. Germline V gene sequence: CDR1 DFQATT, CDR2 SNEGSKA (reference sequence). The CDR3 consists of 18 residues. This CDR3 reads CSARAIRRPGGENTEAFF. The DNA of the CDR3 is TGCAGTGCTAGAGCCATTAGGCGGCCAGGAGGAGAGAACACTGAAGCTTTCTTT.

This clone was observed many times. The V gene is TRBV7-9, the J gene TRBJ1-4, with 9 bases matching TRBD1. The CDR3 has 19 amino acids. V lost 4 bases, J lost 7 bases, and 19 bases stayed unmatched. CDR1 SEHNR and CDR2 FQNEAQ come from the germline V gene (reference sequence). CDR3 DNA sequence: TGTGCCAGCAGCTCAGGTCTGGCCCTCCGGGACAGGGACTTTGAAAAACTGTTTTTT. Translation: CASSSGLALRDRDFEKLFF.

In this sample, this clone turned up a few times. The junction departs from germline at one end; a sequencing error may be responsible. The V gene is TRBV2, the J gene TRBJ1-2; no firm D call. Looked up from germline, CDR1 is SNHLY and CDR2 is FYNNEI. This CDR3 spans 14 amino acids. In nucleotides, the CDR3 is TGTGCCAGCGGTGAAAGAGGTACCAACTATGGCTACACCTTC. Translating it yields CASGERGTNYGYTF.

This clone was counted ten times or more. J is TRBJ2-3 and V is TRBV19, with 8 positions matching TRBD1. Unmatched junction bases numbered 4, after V lost 1 base and J lost 1 base. The CDR3 has 16 residues. The germline V gene has CDR1 LNHDA and CDR2 SQIVND (reference sequence). CDR3 nucleotide sequence: TGTGCCAGTAGTATAGGTTTGGACAGGGGCACAGATACGCAGTATTTT. It encodes CASSIGLDRGTDTQYF.

The chain has TRBV12-3 or TRBV12-4 and TRBJ2-3; weak D call: TRBD1 (6 bases). The ends were cut back, 2 bases at V and 0 bases at J, with 9 bases in the middle. The CDR3 covers 15 residues. The CDR3 region is CASSLSGGSTDTQYF. DNA for the CDR3: TGTGCCAGCAGTTTATCTGGGGGCAGCACAGATACGCAGTATTTT.

The genes are TRBV14 and TRBJ1-2, with 8 nucleotides matching TRBD1. CDR3 length: 14 residues. V lost 6 bases and J lost 4; bases outside the gene matches: 7. CDR1 is SGHDN and CDR2 is FVKESK in the germline V gene. The CDR3 sequence is CASSLRGPSYGYTF. The CDR3 coding sequence is TGTGCCAGCAGTCTCAGGGGGCCCAGCTATGGCTACACCTTC.

This clone was found many times. This rearrangement joins TRBV20-1 to TRBJ2-3; TRBD2 is a possible D gene (5 bases). Germline V gene data show CDR1 as DFQATT and CDR2 as SNEGSKA (reference sequence). This CDR3 region has 15 residues. With 0 bases removed from V and 0 bases from J, the gap between germline ends came to 10 bases. CDR3 region: CSARDLRGSTDTQYF. The CDR3 DNA follows: TGCAGTGCTAGAGATCTCCGGGGAAGCACAGATACGCAGTATTTT.